This T cell receptor beta chain was recovered during a study of T cells in Graves' hyperthyroidism and ophthalmopathy. General study points: Blood also carried most thyroid clonotypes expanded above 0.001.

TCR beta CDR3 region amplification was performed from RNA transcripts. The HTBI primer set drove a first-round RT-PCR of the TCR CDR3. One entry per CDR3 protein results from TCRdb running MiXCR on the multiplex PCR reads. Among fewer than 550,000 distinct CDR3 sequences listed, 15% to 18% were seen once. Per germline, CDR1 SNHLY and CDR2 FYNNEI. The CDR3 loop spans 15 amino acids. With 6 bases clipped from V and 6 bases from J, the junction kept 7 bases outside the gene matches. This clonotype was counted ten times or more. Its antigen remains unknown. Clinical symptoms, serum thyroxine and TRAb, thyroid ultrasound and orbital computed tomography were used for the diagnoses.

The sample was blood. The chain couples TRBV2 to TRBJ2-1; 11 bases are a match to TRBD2. The sequence was collected from a woman younger than 35 with Graves' hyperthyroidism. The CDR3 DNA reads TGTGCCAGCAGAACTAGCGGGAGAGGTCCCAATGAGCAGTTCTTC. It codes for CASRTSGRGPNEQFF.